A selection of T cell receptor beta chains follows, all from one sample in a study of blood T cell repertoires in COVID-19. The repertoire was sequenced with immunoSEQ multiplex PCR; TCRdb's copy has only in-frame clones and lacks some. The sample has around 120,000 clones; about 89% are singletons. The specimen sequenced was peripheral blood. Receptor source: a woman aged 70 to 79 with acute or convalescent COVID-19. CDR3s include the opening cysteine and the closing phenylalanine or tryptophan. The D gene is left open where the match is weak. Some rows mark clone size as missing; the rest say once, few, many or name a class of expanded clone.

j_gene | d_gene | v_gene | len | abundance | CDR3aa | CDR3nt
TRBJ2-1 | NA | TRBV5-1 | 18 | NA | CASSLAPLPGSSYNEQFF | TGCGCCAGCAGCTTGGCCCCCCTTCCGGGGAGCTCCTACAATGAGCAGTTCTTC
TRBJ1-2 | NA | TRBV19 | 17 | once | CASSFLGIDRPNYGYTF | TGTGCCAGTAGTTTTCTTGGGATAGACAGACCAAACTATGGCTACACCTTC
TRBJ2-7 | NA | TRBV28 | 11 | NA | CASIQGYEQYF | TGTGCCAGCATACAGGGCTACGAGCAGTACTTC
TRBJ1-4 | TRBD1 | TRBV6-5 | 16 | NA | CASSSYGQGANEKLFF | TGTGCCAGCAGTTCTTATGGACAGGGCGCTAATGAAAAACTGTTTTTT
TRBJ2-3 | NA | TRBV25-1 | 14 | NA | CASSPAAPPDTQYF | TGTGCCAGCAGCCCAGCGGCCCCGCCAGATACGCAGTATTTT
TRBJ1-5 | NA | TRBV30 | 14 | NA | CAWGSTGLNQPQHF | TGTGCCTGGGGGTCGACGGGTCTAAATCAGCCCCAGCATTTT
TRBJ2-1 | TRBD2 | TRBV10-1 | 15 | NA | CASSDSGGAHNEQFF | TGCGCCAGCAGTGACAGCGGGGGGGCCCACAATGAGCAGTTCTTC
TRBJ2-1 | NA | TRBV2 | 14 | NA | CASRGQSSYNEQFF | TGTGCCAGCAGAGGACAGAGCTCCTACAATGAGCAGTTCTTC
TRBJ1-3 | NA | TRBV2 | 16 | NA | CASSVGGRSFGNTIYF | TGTGCCAGCAGTGTCGGTGGCAGGTCTTTTGGAAACACCATATATTTT
TRBJ1-5 | NA | TRBV5-5 | 16 | NA | CASSPVTVEFNQPQHF | TGTGCCAGCAGCCCCGTTACTGTAGAGTTCAATCAGCCCCAGCATTTT
TRBJ2-1 | NA | TRBV25-1 | 15 | NA | CASSAQEDIINEQFF | TGTGCCAGCAGTGCCCAGGAGGATATAATCAATGAGCAGTTCTTC
TRBJ2-7 | TRBD1 | TRBV7-9 | 18 | NA | CASSLFARDRGEVYEQYF | TGTGCCAGCAGCTTATTCGCCCGGGACAGGGGTGAGGTCTACGAGCAGTACTTC
TRBJ2-2 | NA | TRBV28 | 15 | NA | CASRWSGGNTGELFF | TGTGCCAGCAGATGGAGTGGCGGTAACACCGGGGAGCTGTTTTTT
TRBJ2-7 | TRBD1 | TRBV28 | 15 | NA | CASRPWDRGPYEQYF | TGTGCCAGCCGACCCTGGGACAGGGGGCCCTACGAGCAGTACTTC
TRBJ2-5 | TRBD2 | TRBV7-3 | 14 | few | CASSFRGGPETQYF | TGTGCCAGCAGCTTCCGGGGGGGCCCGGAGACCCAGTACTTC
TRBJ1-2 | NA | TRBV30 | 12 | NA | CAWSWGPYGYTF | TGTGCCTGGAGTTGGGGCCCCTATGGCTACACCTTC
TRBJ1-1 | NA | TRBV19 | 15 | NA | CASSFGQTMNTEAFF | TGTGCCAGTAGTTTCGGACAGACGATGAACACTGAAGCTTTCTTT
TRBJ2-5 | TRBD2 | TRBV3-1/TRBV3-2 | 14 | NA | CASSPGLAQETQYF | TGTGCCAGCAGCCCTGGACTAGCACAAGAGACCCAGTACTTC
TRBJ1-1 | TRBD1 | TRBV14 | 13 | few | CASSQLRQGAAFF | TGTGCCAGCAGCCAACTAAGACAGGGTGCGGCTTTCTTT
TRBJ2-1 | TRBD2 | TRBV28 | 17 | NA | CAHSGAGFFSSYNEQFF | TGTGCCCACTCGGGAGCGGGGTTCTTCAGCTCCTACAATGAGCAGTTCTTC
TRBJ1-5 | NA | TRBV19 | 14 | NA | CASSITVNNQPQHF | TGTGCCAGTAGTATAACAGTAAACAATCAGCCCCAGCATTTT
TRBJ2-7 | NA | TRBV6-1 | 11 | NA | CASSDAYEQYF | TGTGCCAGCAGTGATGCGTACGAGCAGTACTTC